These 18 T cell receptor beta chains share one sample of origin, sequenced in a study of blood T cell repertoires in COVID-19. The repertoire was sequenced with immunoSEQ multiplex PCR; TCRdb's copy has only in-frame clones and lacks some. Of 62,000 or so clones listed, around 85% are singletons. The sequencing input was peripheral blood. These receptors were obtained from a woman aged 60 to 75 with acute or convalescent COVID-19.

Only a few counts were recorded for this clone. The rearrangement uses TRBV5-1 and TRBJ2-2, with 10 bases matching TRBD1. Germline trimming cut 4 bases from V and 3 bases from J; bases unmatched to any gene: 0. Germline assignment: CDR1 SGHRS and CDR2 YFSETQ. This CDR3 is 14 amino acids long. The CDR3 region has the DNA TGCGCCAGCAGCGGGACAGGGGACACCGGGGAGCTGTTTTTT. Protein product: CASSGTGDTGELFF.

The chain employs TRBV30 and TRBJ1-3, with 7 bases identical to TRBD1. The CDR3 spans 16 residues. Germline CDR1 is GTSNPN and CDR2 is SVGIG (reference sequence). V lost 8 bases and J lost 0; bases outside the gene matches: 13. The CDR3 is CALTRGTVSSGNTIYF. CDR3 DNA sequence: TGTGCCCTAACGAGGGGGACAGTGTCCTCTGGAAACACCATATATTTT.

The genes are TRBV9 and TRBJ2-3; the D gene is possibly TRBD2 (5 bases). This CDR3 has 13 amino acids. The V end was cut by 0 bases, the J end by 10 bases, with 12 bases between. Per the germline V gene, CDR1 is SGDLS and CDR2 is YYNGEE. CDR3 region: CASSVEVTGAQYF. CDR3 nucleotide sequence: TGTGCCAGCAGCGTAGAGGTTACCGGGGCGCAGTATTTT.

The chain recombines TRBV14 with TRBJ2-1; TRBD1 is a possible D gene (6 bases). CDR3 size: 16 residues. Trimming took 4 bases from V and 5 from J, leaving 18 bases between them. Germline lookup yields CDR1 SGHDN and CDR2 FVKESK. The CDR3 region has the DNA TGTGCCAGCAGCCCCTTGACAGGCTTTACCCACAATGAGCAGTTCTTC. This encodes CASSPLTGFTHNEQFF.

CDR3: CASSQNVGGTGELFF. CDR3 in DNA: TGTGCCAGCAGCCAAAATGTAGGGGGCACCGGGGAGCTGTTTTTT. The chain is built from TRBV14 and TRBJ2-2, with D perhaps TRBD1 (6 bases). The V end lost 2 bases, the J end lost 4 bases, and 11 bases lay between the germline ends. CDR3 length: 15 amino acids. Germline lookup yields CDR1 SGHDN and CDR2 FVKESK.

The rearrangement joins TRBV3-1 (or the pseudogene TRBV3-2) to TRBJ2-2; D remains unclear. Germline V gene sequence: CDR1 LGHDT, CDR2 YNNKEL (reference sequence). The CDR3 length is 14 residues. Trimming cost V 4 bases and J 1 base, with 7 bases left between them. CDR3 sequence reads: CASSLNLNTGELFF. Here the CDR3 DNA reads TGTGCCAGCAGCCTTAACTTGAACACCGGGGAGCTGTTTTTT.

V gene TRBV6-1 combines with J gene TRBJ1-2; D is unresolved. The V end lost 0 bases, the J end lost 4 bases, and 18 bases lay between the germline ends. This CDR3 contains 17 residues. Germline CDR1 and CDR2: MNHNS and SASEGT. In DNA, the CDR3 is TGTGCCAGCAGTGAAGCCCTCGGATTGATGAGCGTCTATGGCTACACCTTC. It yields the protein CASSEALGLMSVYGYTF.

The rearrangement links TRBV6-1 to TRBJ1-1; D is possibly TRBD1 (5 bases). CDR3 size: 14 residues. V shed 3 bases and J shed 5 bases, with 13 bases lying between them. Germline values: CDR1 MNHNS, CDR2 SASEGT. The CDR3 sequence is CASSDQGTRTEAFF. DNA for the CDR3: TGTGCCAGCAGTGACCAGGGTACGAGGACTGAAGCTTTCTTT.

Here the CDR3 reads CASSVSLVLDYEQYF. CDR3 DNA sequence: TGTGCCAGCAGTGTCTCCCTAGTACTAGACTACGAGCAGTACTTC. The V and J genes are TRBV2 and TRBJ2-7; maybe TRBD2 (5 bases). Germline V gene data show CDR1 as SNHLY and CDR2 as FYNNEI. V shed 4 bases and J shed 3 bases, with 16 bases lying between them. The CDR3 sequence is 15 residues long.

This clone has only a few counts. The chain employs TRBV30 and TRBJ2-1, with a possible D match to TRBD2 (6 bases). Germline loops: CDR1 GTSNPN, CDR2 SVGIG (reference sequence). This CDR3 is 19 amino acids long. V lost 2 bases, J lost 10 bases, and 33 bases lay in between. CDR3 amino acids: CAWSTDWFDLSHRTSEQFF. The CDR3 DNA is TGTGCCTGGAGTACCGACTGGTTCGACCTTAGCCACCGTACTAGCGAGCAGTTCTTC.

The chain employs TRBV7-9 and TRBJ2-2, with D possibly TRBD1 on 5 matching bases. V lost 2 bases and J 2 bases, leaving 15 bases between the germline ends. The CDR3 loop spans 17 amino acids. Germline V gene lookup returns CDR1 SEHNR and CDR2 FQNEAQ (reference sequence). As DNA, the CDR3 is TGTGCCAGCAGCTTACCCCCTGGCAGGGTAAACACCGGGGAGCTGTTTTTT. This sequence encodes CASSLPPGRVNTGELFF.

The chain is built from TRBV5-5 and TRBJ2-7, with TRBD1 matching over 10 bases. Germline CDR1 and CDR2: SGHKS and YYEKEE (reference sequence). V shed 5 bases, J shed 4 bases, and the junction held 15 bases outside the gene matches. The CDR3 runs 17 residues. The CDR3 spells CASSPGTGVSGVYEQYF. In DNA, the CDR3 is TGTGCCAGCAGTCCCGGGACAGGGGTCTCCGGGGTGTACGAGCAGTACTTC.

The chain links TRBV6-5 to TRBJ1-2, with 7 bases identical to TRBD1. Trimming removed 5 bases from V and 2 bases from J; junction bases left unmatched: 8. This CDR3 spans 15 amino acids. Per germline, CDR1 MNHEY and CDR2 SVGAGI. The CDR3 region is CASSPRQGVNYGYTF. CDR3 coding DNA: TGTGCCAGCAGTCCGAGACAGGGTGTCAACTATGGCTACACCTTC.

The genes are TRBV28 and TRBJ1-2; 9 nucleotides match TRBD1. Germline V CDR1 and CDR2: MDHEN, SYDVKM. V shed 4 bases, J shed 12 bases, and the junction held 15 bases outside the gene matches. The CDR3 contains 15 residues. CDR3 DNA sequence: TGTGCCAGCAGTTGGCTGGGGGACAGGGCGCCGGGCGACACCTTC. Translated: CASSWLGDRAPGDTF.

The rearrangement uses TRBV4-1 and TRBJ2-7; TRBD1 agrees at 7 bases. The CDR3 is made up of 17 amino acids. Germline V CDR1 and CDR2: MGHRA, YSYEKL. With 1 base clipped from V and 0 bases from J, the junction kept 9 bases outside the gene matches. The CDR3 region is CASSQGFGTVDSYEQYF. The CDR3 DNA follows: TGCGCCAGCAGCCAAGGATTCGGGACAGTCGACTCCTACGAGCAGTACTTC.

The chain uses TRBV27 and TRBJ1-1; 10 bases match TRBD1. This CDR3 comprises 17 residues. V shed 1 base and J 5 bases; nucleotides not matched to a gene: 10. The V gene's germline CDR1 is MNHEY and CDR2 SMNVEV (reference sequence). The CDR3 DNA reads TGTGCCAGCAGTTTATACTCTCTGGGACAGGGGAAAACTGAAGCTTTCTTT. Translated: CASSLYSLGQGKTEAFF.

The J gene is TRBJ2-3, the V gene TRBV7-3, with 8 bases fitting TRBD2. V lost 2 bases and J lost 2; bases outside the gene matches: 3. There are 15 residues in the CDR3. Germline CDR1 SGHTA, CDR2 FQGTGA. CDR3 DNA: TGTGCCAGCAGCTTAGCGGGGGGCTACACAGATACGCAGTATTTT. The encoded protein is CASSLAGGYTDTQYF.

The CDR3 region has the DNA TGTGCCAGCTCACCGGATCTACGGCGTAGGGGTGCGGGCAATCAGCCCCAGCATTTT. Translating gives CASSPDLRRRGAGNQPQHF. The chain recombines TRBV18 with TRBJ1-5, with D possibly being TRBD1 (5 bases). V lost 3 bases and J lost 2, with 23 bases in between. Looked up from germline, CDR1 is KGHSH and CDR2 is LQKENI. This CDR3 comprises 19 residues.